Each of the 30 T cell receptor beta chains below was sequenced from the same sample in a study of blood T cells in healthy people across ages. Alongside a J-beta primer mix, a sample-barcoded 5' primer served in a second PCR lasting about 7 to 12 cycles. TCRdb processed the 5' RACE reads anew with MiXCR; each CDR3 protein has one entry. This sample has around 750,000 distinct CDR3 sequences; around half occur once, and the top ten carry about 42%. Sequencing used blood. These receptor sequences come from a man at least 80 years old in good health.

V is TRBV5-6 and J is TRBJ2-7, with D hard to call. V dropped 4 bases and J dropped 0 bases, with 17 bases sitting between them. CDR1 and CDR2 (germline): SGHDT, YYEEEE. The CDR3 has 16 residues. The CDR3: CASSLLTKRSSYEQYF. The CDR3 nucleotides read TGTGCCAGCAGCCTTCTCACGAAAAGGAGCTCCTACGAGCAGTACTTC.

The CDR3 DNA reads TGTGCCAGCAGCCAAGAACGGATCTACGAGCAGTACTTC. This sequence encodes CASSQERIYEQYF. The chain links TRBV11-2 to TRBJ2-4; no clear D gene. The J call could be wrong; TRBJ2-7 is a better fit for the DNA end. Germline CDR1 SGHAT, CDR2 FQNNGV. There are 13 residues in the CDR3.

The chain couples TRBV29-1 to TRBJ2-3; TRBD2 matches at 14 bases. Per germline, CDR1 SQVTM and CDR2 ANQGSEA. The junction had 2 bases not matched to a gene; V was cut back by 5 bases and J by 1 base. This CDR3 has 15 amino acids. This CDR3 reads CSVSGLAGGTDTQYF. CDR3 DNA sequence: TGCAGCGTTTCGGGACTAGCGGGAGGCACAGATACGCAGTATTTT.

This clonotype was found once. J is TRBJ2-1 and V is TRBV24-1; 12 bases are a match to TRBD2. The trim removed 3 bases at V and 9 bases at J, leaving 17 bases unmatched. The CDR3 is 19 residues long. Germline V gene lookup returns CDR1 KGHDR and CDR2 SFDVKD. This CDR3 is CATSDLQGGASGRGSEQFF. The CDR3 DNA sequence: TGTGCCACCAGTGATCTCCAGGGGGGGGCTAGCGGGAGGGGTAGTGAGCAGTTCTTC.

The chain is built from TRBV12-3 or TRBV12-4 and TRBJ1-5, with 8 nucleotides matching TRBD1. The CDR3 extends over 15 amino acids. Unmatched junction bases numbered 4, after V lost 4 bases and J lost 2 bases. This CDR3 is CASSWETGGNQPQHF. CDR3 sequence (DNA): TGTGCCAGCAGTTGGGAGACAGGGGGCAATCAGCCCCAGCATTTT.

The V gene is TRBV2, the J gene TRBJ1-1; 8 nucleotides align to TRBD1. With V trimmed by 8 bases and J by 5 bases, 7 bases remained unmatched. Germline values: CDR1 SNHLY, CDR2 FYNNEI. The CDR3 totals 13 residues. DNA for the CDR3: TGTGCCAGCCACGGGACAGGCGGGACTGAAGCTTTCTTT. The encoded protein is CASHGTGGTEAFF.

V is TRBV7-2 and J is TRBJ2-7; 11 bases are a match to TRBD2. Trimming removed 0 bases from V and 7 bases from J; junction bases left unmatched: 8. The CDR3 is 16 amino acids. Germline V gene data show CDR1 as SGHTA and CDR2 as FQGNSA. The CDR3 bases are TGTGCCAGCAGCTTAGCCCCCACTAGCGGGAGTAGGGAGCAGTACTTC. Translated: CASSLAPTSGSREQYF. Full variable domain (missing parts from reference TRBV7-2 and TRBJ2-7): GAGVSQSPSNKVTEKGKDVELRCDPISGHTALYWYRQSLGQGLEFLIYFQGNSAPDKSGLPSDRFSAERTGGSVSTLTIQRTQQEDSAVYLCASSLAPTSGSREQYFGPGTRLTVT.

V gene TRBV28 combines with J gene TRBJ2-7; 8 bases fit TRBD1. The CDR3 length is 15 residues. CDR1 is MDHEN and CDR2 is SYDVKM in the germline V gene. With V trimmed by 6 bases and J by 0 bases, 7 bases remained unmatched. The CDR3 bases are TGTGCCAGCAGGGACGACAGGGGAAGCTCCTACGAGCAGTACTTC. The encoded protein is CASRDDRGSSYEQYF. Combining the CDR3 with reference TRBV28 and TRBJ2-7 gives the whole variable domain DVKVTQSSRYLVKRTGEKVFLECVQDMDHENMFWYRQDPGLGLRLIYFSYDVKMKEKGDIPEGYSVSREKKERFSLILESASTNQTSMYLCASRDDRGSSYEQYFGPGTRLTVT.

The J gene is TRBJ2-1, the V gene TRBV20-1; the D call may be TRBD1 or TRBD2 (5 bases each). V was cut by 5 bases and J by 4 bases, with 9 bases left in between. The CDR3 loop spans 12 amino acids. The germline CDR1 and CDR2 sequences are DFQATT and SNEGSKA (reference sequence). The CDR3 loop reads CSAGGDYNEQFF. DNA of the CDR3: TGCAGTGCTGGGGGAGATTACAATGAGCAGTTCTTC.

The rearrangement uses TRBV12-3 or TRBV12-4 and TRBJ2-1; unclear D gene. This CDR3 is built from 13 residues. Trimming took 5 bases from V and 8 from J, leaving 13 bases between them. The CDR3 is CASSLLVADEQFF. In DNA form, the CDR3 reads TGTGCCAGCAGTCTTCTAGTGGCGGATGAGCAGTTCTTC.

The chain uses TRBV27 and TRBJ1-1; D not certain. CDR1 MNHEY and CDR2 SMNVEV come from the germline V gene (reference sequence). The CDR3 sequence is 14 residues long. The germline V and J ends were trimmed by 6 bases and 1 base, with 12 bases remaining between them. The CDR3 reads CASSRGSSNTEAFF. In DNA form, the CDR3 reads TGTGCCAGCAGCCGCGGGTCCTCGAACACTGAAGCTTTCTTT.

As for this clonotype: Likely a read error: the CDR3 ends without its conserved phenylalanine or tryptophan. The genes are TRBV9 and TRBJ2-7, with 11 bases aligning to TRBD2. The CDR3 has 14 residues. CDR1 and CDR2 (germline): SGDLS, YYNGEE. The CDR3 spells CASSVAGGTYEQYL. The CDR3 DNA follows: TGTGCTAGCAGCGTAGCGGGAGGGACCTACGAGCAGTACTTA.

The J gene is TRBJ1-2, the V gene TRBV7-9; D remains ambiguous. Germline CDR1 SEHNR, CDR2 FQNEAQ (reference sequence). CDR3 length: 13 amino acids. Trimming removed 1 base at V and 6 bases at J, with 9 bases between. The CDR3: CASSLGAGHGYTF. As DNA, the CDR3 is TGTGCCAGCAGCTTAGGAGCAGGACATGGCTACACCTTC.

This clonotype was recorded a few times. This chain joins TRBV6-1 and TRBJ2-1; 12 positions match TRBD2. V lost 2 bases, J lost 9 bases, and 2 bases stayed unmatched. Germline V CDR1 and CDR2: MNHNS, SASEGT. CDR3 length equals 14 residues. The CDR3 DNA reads TGTGCCAGCAGTGAATTGGGACTAGCGGGTGAGCAGTTCTTC. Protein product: CASSELGLAGEQFF.

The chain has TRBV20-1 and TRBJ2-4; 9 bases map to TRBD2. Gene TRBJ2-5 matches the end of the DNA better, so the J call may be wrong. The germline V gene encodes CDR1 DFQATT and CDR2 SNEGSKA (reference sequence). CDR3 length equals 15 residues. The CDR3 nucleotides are TGCAGTGCCCCAGTCCCGGGACTAGCTCGAGAGACCCAGTACTTC. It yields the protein CSAPVPGLARETQYF.

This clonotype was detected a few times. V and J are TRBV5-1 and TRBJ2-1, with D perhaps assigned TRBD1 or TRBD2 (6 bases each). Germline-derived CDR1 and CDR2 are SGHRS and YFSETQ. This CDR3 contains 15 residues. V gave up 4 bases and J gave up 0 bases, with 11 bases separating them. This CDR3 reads CASSREGGSYNEQFF. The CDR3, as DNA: TGCGCCAGCAGCCGCGAGGGGGGCTCCTACAATGAGCAGTTCTTC.

The CDR3 protein is CASSFRPGTSGNQYF. For the CDR3, the DNA is TGTGCCAGCAGTTTTCGTCCCGGGACTAGCGGTAATCAGTACTTC. The chain combines TRBV27 with TRBJ2-4, with 11 bases lining up with TRBD2. Germline V gene lookup returns CDR1 MNHEY and CDR2 SMNVEV (reference sequence). This CDR3 has 15 amino acids. Unmatched junction bases numbered 10, after V lost 3 bases and J lost 12 bases.

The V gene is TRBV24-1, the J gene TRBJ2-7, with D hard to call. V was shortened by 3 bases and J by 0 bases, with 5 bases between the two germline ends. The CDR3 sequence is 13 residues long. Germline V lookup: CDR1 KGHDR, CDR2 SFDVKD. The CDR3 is CATSDPASYEQYF. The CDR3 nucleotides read TGTGCCACCAGTGATCCAGCCTCCTACGAGCAGTACTTC.

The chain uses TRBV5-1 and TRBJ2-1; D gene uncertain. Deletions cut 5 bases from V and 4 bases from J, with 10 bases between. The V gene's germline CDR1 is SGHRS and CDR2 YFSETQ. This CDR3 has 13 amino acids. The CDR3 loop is CASRESEYNEQFF. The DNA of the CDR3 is TGCGCCAGCAGGGAAAGCGAGTACAATGAGCAGTTCTTC.

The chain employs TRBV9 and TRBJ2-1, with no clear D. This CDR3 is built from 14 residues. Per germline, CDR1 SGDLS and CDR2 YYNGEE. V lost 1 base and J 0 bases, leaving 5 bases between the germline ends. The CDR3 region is CASSVLSSYNEQFF. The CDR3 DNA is TGTGCCAGCAGCGTACTGAGCTCCTACAATGAGCAGTTCTTC.

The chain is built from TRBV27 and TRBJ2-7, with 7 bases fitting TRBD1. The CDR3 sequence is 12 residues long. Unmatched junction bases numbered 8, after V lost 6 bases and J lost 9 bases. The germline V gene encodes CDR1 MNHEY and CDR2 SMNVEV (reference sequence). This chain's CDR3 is CASSLNRGRQYF. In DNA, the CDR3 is TGTGCCAGCAGCCTCAACAGGGGACGGCAGTACTTC.

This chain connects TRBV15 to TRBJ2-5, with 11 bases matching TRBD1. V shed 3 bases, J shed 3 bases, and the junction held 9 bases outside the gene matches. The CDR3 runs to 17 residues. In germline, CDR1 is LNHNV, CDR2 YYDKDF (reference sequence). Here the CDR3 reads CATSRPSGTGGKETQYF. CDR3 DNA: TGTGCCACCAGCAGGCCCTCCGGGACAGGGGGTAAAGAGACCCAGTACTTC.

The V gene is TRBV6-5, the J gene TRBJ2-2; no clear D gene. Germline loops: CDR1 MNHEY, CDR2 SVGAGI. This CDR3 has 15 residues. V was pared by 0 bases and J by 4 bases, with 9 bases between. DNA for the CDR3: TGTGCCAGCAGTTACTCGAATCCGAGCACCGGGGAGCTGTTTTTT. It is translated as CASSYSNPSTGELFF.

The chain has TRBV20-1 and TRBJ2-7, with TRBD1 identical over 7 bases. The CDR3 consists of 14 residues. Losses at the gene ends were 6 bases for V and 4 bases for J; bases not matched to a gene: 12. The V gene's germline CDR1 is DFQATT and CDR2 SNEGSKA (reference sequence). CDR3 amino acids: CSAPHRGLGYEQYF. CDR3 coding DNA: TGCAGTGCGCCACACAGGGGTTTGGGGTACGAGCAGTACTTC.

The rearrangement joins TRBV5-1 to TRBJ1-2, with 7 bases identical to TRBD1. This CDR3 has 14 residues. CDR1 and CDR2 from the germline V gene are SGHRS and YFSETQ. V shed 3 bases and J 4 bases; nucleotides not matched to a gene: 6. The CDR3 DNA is TGCGCCAGCAGCTCGGGAGGGGGCAGCTATGGCTACACCTTC. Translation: CASSSGGGSYGYTF. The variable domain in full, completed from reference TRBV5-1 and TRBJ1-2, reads KAGVTQTPRYLIKTRGQQVTLSCSPISGHRSVSWYQQTPGQGLQFLFEYFSETQRNKGNFPGRFSGRQFSNSRSEMNVSTLELGDSALYLCASSSGGGSYGYTFGSGTRLTVV.

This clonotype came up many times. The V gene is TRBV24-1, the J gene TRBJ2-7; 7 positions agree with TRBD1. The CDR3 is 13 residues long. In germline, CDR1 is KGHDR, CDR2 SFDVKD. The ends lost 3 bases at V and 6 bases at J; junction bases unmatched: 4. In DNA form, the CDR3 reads TGTGCCACCAGTGATCCGACAGGGAGCGAGCAGTACTTC. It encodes CATSDPTGSEQYF.

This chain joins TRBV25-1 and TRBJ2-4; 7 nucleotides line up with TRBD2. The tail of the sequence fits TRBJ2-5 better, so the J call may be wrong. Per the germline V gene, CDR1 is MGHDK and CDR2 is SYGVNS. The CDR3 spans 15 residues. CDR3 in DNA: TGTGCCAGCAGTCCCGGGACTACCCCACGGGAGACCCAGTACTTC. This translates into CASSPGTTPRETQYF.

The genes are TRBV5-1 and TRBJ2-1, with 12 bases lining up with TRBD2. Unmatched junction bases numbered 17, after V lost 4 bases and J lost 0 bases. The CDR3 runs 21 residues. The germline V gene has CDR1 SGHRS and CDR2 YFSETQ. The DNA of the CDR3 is TGCGCCAGCAGCAGGGAGTCCAAGGGACTAGCGGGTCCTAGCTCCTACAATGAGCAGTTCTTC. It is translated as CASSRESKGLAGPSSYNEQFF.

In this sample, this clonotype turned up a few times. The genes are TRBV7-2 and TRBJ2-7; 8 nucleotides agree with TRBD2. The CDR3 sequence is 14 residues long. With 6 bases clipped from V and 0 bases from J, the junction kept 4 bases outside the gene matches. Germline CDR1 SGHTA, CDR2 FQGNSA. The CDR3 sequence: CASSERESSYEQYF. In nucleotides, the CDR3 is TGTGCCAGCAGTGAGCGGGAGAGCTCCTACGAGCAGTACTTC.

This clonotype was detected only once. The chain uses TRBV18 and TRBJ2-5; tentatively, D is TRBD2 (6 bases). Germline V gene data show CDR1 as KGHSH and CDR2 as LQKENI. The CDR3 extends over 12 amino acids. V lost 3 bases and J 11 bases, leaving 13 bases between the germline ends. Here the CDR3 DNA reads TGTGCCAGCTCACCTTCTATCGGAGGGCAGTACTTC. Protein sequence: CASSPSIGGQYF.